This is a list of T cell receptor beta chains from one sample in a study of T cells after posttransplantation cyclophosphamide. Libraries were prepared by immunoSEQ multiplex PCR; TCRdb keeps only in-frame clonotypes and omits some of them. Among around 2,300 clones listed, around two thirds were seen once. The sample in question was PBMCs, obtained after allogeneic stem cell transplant with posttransplant cyclophosphamide. These receptors were taken from a male patient aged 55 to 69 who received an allogeneic stem cell transplant from a related donor and was CMV-positive. Some T cells may be the graft donor's. Both conserved end residues are part of each CDR3. A D gene is named only where the DNA matches it firmly. Clone sizes are given selectively: once, few, many, or a class where the clone is expanded.

J,D,size,V,CDR3,DNA
TRBJ2-7,TRBD1,.,TRBV6-1,CASRDRESPYEQYF,TGTGCCAGCCGGGACAGGGAATCCCCCTACGAGCAGTACTTC
TRBJ1-1,TRBD1,.,TRBV6-6,CASSRTGGAEAFF,TGTGCCAGCAGTAGGACAGGGGGAGCCGAAGCTTTCTTT
TRBJ2-3,TRBD2,.,TRBV5-1,CASSLGRSSGGYVTDTQYF,TGCGCCAGCAGCTTGGGGCGGTCTAGCGGGGGTTACGTTACAGATACGCAGTATTTT
TRBJ2-1,TRBD2,.,TRBV19,CASSIGTKQFF,TGTGCCAGTAGTATTGGGACTAAGCAGTTCTTC
TRBJ2-5,.,.,TRBV7-2,CASSLGPGQETQYF,TGTGCCAGCAGCTTAGGTCCAGGCCAAGAGACCCAGTACTTC
TRBJ2-1,.,.,TRBV5-1,CASSREVSYNEQFF,TGCGCCAGCAGCCGTGAGGTCTCCTACAATGAGCAGTTCTTC
TRBJ1-2,.,.,TRBV14,CTSSQVGGVYTF,TGTACCAGCAGCCAAGTAGGGGGAGTGTACACCTTC
TRBJ2-6,TRBD1,once,TRBV19,CASSASTGGVGANVLTF,TGTGCCAGTAGTGCGTCAACAGGGGGCGTTGGGGCCAACGTCCTGACTTTC
TRBJ2-3,.,.,TRBV28,CASSPTSDTQYF,TGTGCCAGCAGTCCGACATCGGATACGCAGTATTTT
TRBJ2-2,.,.,TRBV30,CACGKLTGELFF,TGTGCCTGCGGGAAACTCACCGGGGAGCTGTTTTTT
TRBJ1-2,TRBD1,.,TRBV30,CAWSNRYRDRAFGYTF,TGTGCCTGGAGCAATCGGTACCGGGACAGGGCTTTTGGCTACACCTTC
TRBJ2-2,TRBD2,.,TRBV7-8,CASSYGLAGRRGGALFF,TGTGCCAGCAGCTATGGACTAGCGGGTCGTAGGGGCGGGGCGCTGTTTTTT
TRBJ1-1,.,.,TRBV6-6,CASKATEISVNTEAFF,TGTGCCAGCAAGGCGACAGAAATCAGCGTGAACACTGAAGCTTTCTTT
TRBJ2-7,TRBD2,.,TRBV4-2,CASSGGELAGDEQYF,TGTGCCAGCAGCGGGGGGGAACTAGCGGGGGACGAGCAGTACTTC
TRBJ1-5,TRBD1,.,TRBV15,CATSNRGIGQPQHF,TGTGCCACCAGCAACAGGGGTATCGGTCAGCCCCAGCATTTT
TRBJ1-5,TRBD1,.,TRBV5-4,CASSNGQGQPQHF,TGTGCCAGCAGCAACGGACAGGGACAGCCCCAGCATTTT
TRBJ1-3,TRBD1,.,TRBV18,CASSPSGQSSGNTIYF,TGTGCCAGCTCACCCTCGGGACAGTCCTCTGGAAACACCATATATTTT
TRBJ2-1,.,few,TRBV10-3,CAHGGGSSYNEQFF,TGTGCCCACGGGGGCGGGAGCTCCTACAATGAGCAGTTCTTC
TRBJ1-5,.,few,TRBV21-1,CASSPPGKTEQPQHF,TGTGCCAGCAGCCCCCCGGGAAAAACTGAACAGCCCCAGCATTTT
TRBJ1-2,TRBD1,once,TRBV7-9,CASSLVRTGGGNGYTF,TGTGCCAGCAGCTTAGTTCGGACAGGGGGCGGGAATGGCTACACCTTC
TRBJ1-4,.,.,TRBV7-9,CASSPEAEKLFF,TGTGCCAGCAGCCCGGAGGCGGAAAAACTGTTTTTT
TRBJ2-7,.,few,TRBV5-8,CASSLNRVDTLHEQYF,TGTGCCAGCAGCTTAAACAGGGTGGACACTCTCCACGAGCAGTACTTC
TRBJ1-6,.,.,TRBV10-3,CAVGGTYNSPLHF,TGTGCCGTTGGAGGGACCTATAATTCACCCCTCCACTTT
TRBJ2-7,.,few,TRBV4-1,CASSQALQGKWVGQYF,TGCGCCAGCAGCCAAGCCCTGCAGGGGAAATGGGTTGGGCAGTACTTC
TRBJ2-1,.,.,TRBV14,CASRRSSYNEQFF,TGTGCCAGCAGGAGGAGCTCCTACAATGAGCAGTTCTTC
TRBJ2-3,.,.,TRBV6-1,CASSVDSTTDTQYF,TGTGCCAGCAGTGTGGACAGCACCACAGATACGCAGTATTTT
TRBJ2-3,TRBD2,.,TRBV7-3,CASSPLAGGFRDTQYF,TGTGCCAGCAGCCCCCTAGCGGGGGGGTTTCGGGATACGCAGTATTTT
TRBJ2-4,TRBD2,.,TRBV7-8,CASSRPGGLNIQYF,TGTGCCAGCAGCCGACCGGGAGGTTTGAACATTCAGTACTTC
TRBJ2-1,.,large,TRBV19,CASRSLTGSYNEQFF,TGTGCCAGTAGGTCTCTAACCGGCTCCTACAATGAGCAGTTCTTC
TRBJ1-1,.,large,TRBV7-6,CASSHQQTATEAFF,TGTGCCAGCAGCCATCAACAGACAGCCACTGAAGCTTTCTTT
TRBJ2-2,.,.,TRBV5-1,CASSWGRGGDSLTGELFF,TGCGCCAGCAGCTGGGGACGTGGGGGCGATTCACTCACCGGGGAGCTGTTTTTT
TRBJ1-4,TRBD1,.,TRBV5-4,CASSQGFTGGKEKLFF,TGTGCCAGCAGCCAAGGATTTACAGGGGGCAAGGAAAAACTGTTTTTT
TRBJ2-2,TRBD2,once,TRBV5-5,CASSPGGASGELFF,TGTGCCAGCAGTCCGGGGGGGGCGAGCGGGGAGCTGTTTTTT